This TCR beta chain derives from a study of response to subunit inactivated influenza vaccine. Losses at the gene ends were 5 bases for V and 3 bases for J; bases not matched to a gene: 6. This CDR3 is 15 amino acids long. This clonotype was detected only a few times. TCRdb called the RT-PCR reads again in MiXCR, with one record for every CDR3 protein. The sample has about 570,000 distinct CDR3 sequences, about 11% seen once. This sample was shared with a second study, whose subject was T cells expressing NK-cell markers. That paper notes: It was by 5'RACE template switching with UMIs that TCR beta cDNA was made.

The chain is built from TRBV12-3 or TRBV12-4 and TRBJ2-4; the match to TRBD1 covers 8 bases. The sample consisted of PBMCs from blood, taken on the day of vaccination. The receptor was derived from a man aged 50 to 59 who received an inactivated influenza vaccine. In nucleotides, the CDR3 is TGTGCCAGCAGTACTTTGACAGGGGACAAAAACATTCAGTACTTC. Residues: CASSTLTGDKNIQYF.